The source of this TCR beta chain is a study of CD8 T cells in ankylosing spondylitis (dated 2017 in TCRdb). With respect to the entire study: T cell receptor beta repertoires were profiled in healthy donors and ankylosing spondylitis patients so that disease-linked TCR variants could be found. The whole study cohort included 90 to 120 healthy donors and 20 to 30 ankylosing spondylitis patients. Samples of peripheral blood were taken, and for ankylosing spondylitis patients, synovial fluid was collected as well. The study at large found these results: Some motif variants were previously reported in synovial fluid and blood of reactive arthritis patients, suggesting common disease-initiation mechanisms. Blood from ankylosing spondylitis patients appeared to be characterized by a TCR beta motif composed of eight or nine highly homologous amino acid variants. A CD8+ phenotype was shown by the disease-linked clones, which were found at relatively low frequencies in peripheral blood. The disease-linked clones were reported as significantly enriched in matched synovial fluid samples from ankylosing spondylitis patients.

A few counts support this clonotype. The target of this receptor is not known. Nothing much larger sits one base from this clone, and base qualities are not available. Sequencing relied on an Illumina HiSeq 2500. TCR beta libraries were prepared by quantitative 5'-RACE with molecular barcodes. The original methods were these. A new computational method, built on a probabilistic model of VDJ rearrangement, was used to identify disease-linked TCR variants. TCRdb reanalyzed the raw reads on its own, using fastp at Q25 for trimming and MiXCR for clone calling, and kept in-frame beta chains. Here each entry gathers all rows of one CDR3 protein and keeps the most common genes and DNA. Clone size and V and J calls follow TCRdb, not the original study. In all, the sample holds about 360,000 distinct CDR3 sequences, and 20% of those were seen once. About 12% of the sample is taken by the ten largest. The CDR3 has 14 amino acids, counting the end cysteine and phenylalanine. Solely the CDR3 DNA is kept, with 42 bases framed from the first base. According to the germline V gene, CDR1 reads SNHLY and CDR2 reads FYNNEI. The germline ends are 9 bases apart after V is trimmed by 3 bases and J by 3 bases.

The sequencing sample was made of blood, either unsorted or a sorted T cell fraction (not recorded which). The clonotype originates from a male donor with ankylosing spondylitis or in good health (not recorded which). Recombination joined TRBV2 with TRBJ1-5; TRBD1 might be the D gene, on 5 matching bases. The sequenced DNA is TGTGCCAGCAGTGATAGACAGTACAATCAGCCCCAGCATTTT. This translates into CASSDRQYNQPQHF.